This T cell receptor (beta chain) was captured by sequencing in a study of T cells in narcolepsy. Study in general: Patients with NT1 or NT2 and healthy control donors were enrolled. Study-wide results and caveats: HCRT-specific and TRIB2-specific autoreactive clonotypes appeared among same-patient CSF and blood CD4+ clonotypes. Blood of same and different patients, but not healthy controls, reportedly held recurring autoreactive clonotypes.

Assay: immunoSEQ multiplex PCR; the TCRdb copy retains only in-frame clones and omits some. The sample has roughly 17,000 clones; over 60% are singletons. Germline loops: CDR1 SGHTA, CDR2 FQGTGA. Trimming removed 2 bases from V and 0 bases from J, with 10 bases in between. This CDR3 contains 15 residues. Notes on this clone: Its antigen is currently unknown. A clone one base away is much larger, so this may be a read error.

The rearrangement links TRBV7-3 to TRBJ2-5, with D hard to call. This sequence was found in a human donor with narcolepsy. Sequencing input: CD45RA- memory CD8+ T cells from PBMCs. The CDR3 nucleotides are TGTGCCAGCAGCTTAGCCGGAGAGTACCAAGAGACCCAGTACTTC. As protein: CASSLAGEYQETQYF.